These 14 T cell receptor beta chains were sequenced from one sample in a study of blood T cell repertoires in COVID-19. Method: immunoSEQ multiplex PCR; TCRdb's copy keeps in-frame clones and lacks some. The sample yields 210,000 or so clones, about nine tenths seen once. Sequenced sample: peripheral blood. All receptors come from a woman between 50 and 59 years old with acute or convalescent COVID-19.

The CDR3 region is CASSYGAQGSTGELFF. CDR3 bases: TGTGCCAGCAGCTACGGAGCACAGGGAAGCACCGGGGAGCTGTTTTTT. The chain couples TRBV7-7 to TRBJ2-2; tentatively, D is TRBD1 (6 bases). V was cut by 4 bases and J by 4 bases, with 16 bases left in between. The CDR3 consists of 16 residues. Germline CDR1 SSHAT, CDR2 FNYEAQ (reference sequence).

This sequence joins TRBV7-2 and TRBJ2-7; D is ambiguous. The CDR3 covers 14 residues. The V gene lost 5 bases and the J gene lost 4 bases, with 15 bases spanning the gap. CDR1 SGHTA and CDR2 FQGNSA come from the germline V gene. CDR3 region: CASSPEDKRYEQYF. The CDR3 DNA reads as TGTGCCAGCAGCCCCGAAGACAAAAGATACGAGCAGTACTTC. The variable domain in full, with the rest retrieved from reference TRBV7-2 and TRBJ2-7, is GAGVSQSPSNKVTEKGKDVELRCDPISGHTALYWYRQSLGQGLEFLIYFQGNSAPDKSGLPSDRFSAERTGGSVSTLTIQRTQQEDSAVYLCASSPEDKRYEQYFGPGTRLTVT.

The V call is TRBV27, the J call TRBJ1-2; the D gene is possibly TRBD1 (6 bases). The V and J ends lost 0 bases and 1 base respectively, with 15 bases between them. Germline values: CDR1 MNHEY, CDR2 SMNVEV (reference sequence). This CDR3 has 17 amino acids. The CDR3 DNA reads TGTGCCAGCAGTTTATCGGGAACAGGGTGGGGTAACTATGGCTACACCTTC. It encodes CASSLSGTGWGNYGYTF.

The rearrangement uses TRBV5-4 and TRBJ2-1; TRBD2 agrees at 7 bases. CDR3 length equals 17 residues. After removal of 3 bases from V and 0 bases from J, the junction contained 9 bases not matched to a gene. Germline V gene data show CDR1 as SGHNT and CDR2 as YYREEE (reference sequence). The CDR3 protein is CASSSLWGGSSYNEQFF. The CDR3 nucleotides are TGTGCCAGCAGCTCCCTCTGGGGGGGGAGCTCCTACAATGAGCAGTTCTTC.

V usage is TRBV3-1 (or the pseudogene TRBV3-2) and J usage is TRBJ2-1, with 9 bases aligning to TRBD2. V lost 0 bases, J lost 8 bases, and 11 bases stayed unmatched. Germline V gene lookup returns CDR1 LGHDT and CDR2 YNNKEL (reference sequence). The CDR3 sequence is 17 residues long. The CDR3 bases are TGTGCCAGCAGCCAAGATATTGCGGGGGGGCCGTTCTATGAGCAGTTCTTC. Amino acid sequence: CASSQDIAGGPFYEQFF.

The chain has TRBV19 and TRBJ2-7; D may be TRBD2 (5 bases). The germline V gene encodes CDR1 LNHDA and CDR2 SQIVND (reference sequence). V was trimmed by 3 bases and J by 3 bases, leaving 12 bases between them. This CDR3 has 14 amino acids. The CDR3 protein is CASSISTSNYEQYF. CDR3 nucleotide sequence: TGTGCCAGTAGTATCTCCACTAGTAACTACGAGCAGTACTTC.

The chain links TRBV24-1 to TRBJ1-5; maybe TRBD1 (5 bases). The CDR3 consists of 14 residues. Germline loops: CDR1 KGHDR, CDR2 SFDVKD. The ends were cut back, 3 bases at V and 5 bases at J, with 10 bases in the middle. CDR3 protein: CATSDRGGDQPQHF. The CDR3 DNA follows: TGTGCCACCAGTGATAGGGGAGGGGATCAGCCCCAGCATTTT.

The CDR3 DNA reads TGTGCCAGCAATAGGGGGGGAAACTATGGCTACACCTTC. Translated: CASNRGGNYGYTF. The rearrangement links TRBV7-9 to TRBJ1-2; D possibly corresponds to TRBD1 (6 bases). Per the germline V gene, CDR1 is SEHNR and CDR2 is FQNEAQ (reference sequence). The CDR3 consists of 13 residues. V shed 7 bases and J shed 2 bases, with 11 bases lying between them.

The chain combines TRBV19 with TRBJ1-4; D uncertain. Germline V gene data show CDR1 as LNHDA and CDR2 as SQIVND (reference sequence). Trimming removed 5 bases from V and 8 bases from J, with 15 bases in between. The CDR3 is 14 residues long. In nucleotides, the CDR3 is TGTGCCAGTAGTCACGGTGGATTGGGCGAAAAACTGTTTTTT. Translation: CASSHGGLGEKLFF.

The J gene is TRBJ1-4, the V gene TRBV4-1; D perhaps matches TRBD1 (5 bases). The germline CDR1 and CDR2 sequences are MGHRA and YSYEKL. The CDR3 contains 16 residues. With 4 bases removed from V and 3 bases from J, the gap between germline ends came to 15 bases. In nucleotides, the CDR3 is TGCGCCAGCAGCCCCCAATTAGGGGCGGCTAATGAAAAACTGTTTTTT. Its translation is CASSPQLGAANEKLFF.

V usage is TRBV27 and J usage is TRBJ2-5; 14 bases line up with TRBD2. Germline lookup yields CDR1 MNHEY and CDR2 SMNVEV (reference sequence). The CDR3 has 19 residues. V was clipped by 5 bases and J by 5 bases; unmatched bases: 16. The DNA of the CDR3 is TGTGCCAGCAGTATGCGGACGGGGACTAGCGGGAGCCCTCGGGAGACCCAGTACTTC. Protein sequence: CASSMRTGTSGSPRETQYF.

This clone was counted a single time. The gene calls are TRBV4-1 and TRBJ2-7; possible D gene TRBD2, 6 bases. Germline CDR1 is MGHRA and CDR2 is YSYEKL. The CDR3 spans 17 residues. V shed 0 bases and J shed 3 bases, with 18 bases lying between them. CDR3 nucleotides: TGCGCCAGCAGCCAAGATCCGCTCCGGGAGATCCTCTACGAGCAGTACTTC. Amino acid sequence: CASSQDPLREILYEQYF.

In nucleotides, the CDR3 is TGTGCCAGCTCACCAAACAAGGGGTCCTTAAACAATGAGCAGTTCTTC. Translating gives CASSPNKGSLNNEQFF. V gene TRBV18 combines with J gene TRBJ2-1; weak D call: TRBD1 (5 bases). From germline, CDR1 is KGHSH and CDR2 LQKENI. Trimming took off 2 bases at V and 5 bases at J, with 16 bases between the two ends. The CDR3 contains 16 residues. Looking up the rest from reference TRBV18 and TRBJ2-1 gives the full variable domain: NAGVMQNPRHLVRRRGQEARLRCSPMKGHSHVYWYRQLPEEGLKFMVYLQKENIIDESGMPKERFSAEFPKEGPSILRIQQVVRGDSAAYFCASSPNKGSLNNEQFFGPGTRLTVL.

The CDR3 sequence: CSASTSGAYNEQFF. The CDR3 DNA is TGCAGTGCTAGTACTAGCGGAGCCTACAATGAGCAGTTCTTC. This chain connects TRBV20-1 to TRBJ2-1; 8 bases fit TRBD2. CDR1 is DFQATT and CDR2 is SNEGSKA in the germline V gene (reference sequence). The CDR3 extends over 14 amino acids. With 3 bases clipped from V and 2 bases from J, the junction kept 3 bases outside the gene matches.